Each of the 11 T cell receptor beta chains below was sequenced from the same sample in a study of CD8+ T cells in alopecia areata. From alopecia areata patients, lesional scalp punch biopsies and peripheral blood were collected. Reverse transcribed after extraction, RNA yielded cDNA as the sequencing template. Sequenced by immunoSEQ multiplex PCR; TCRdb stores in-frame clones only, minus some. Of more than 9,500 clones detected, 57% appear once; the ten largest clones hold over 12%. The specimen sequenced was skin. The receptors derive from a human donor with alopecia areata.

V gene TRBV6-6 combines with J gene TRBJ1-5, with D possibly being TRBD1 (6 bases). This CDR3 spans 13 amino acids. V was shortened by 10 bases and J by 7 bases, with 17 bases between the two germline ends. Germline V gives CDR1 MNHNY, CDR2 SVGAGI (reference sequence). CDR3 bases: TGTGCCACCCAGGACAGCTCTGGACAGCCCCAGCATTTT. This encodes CATQDSSGQPQHF.

This clone was counted a single time. Given a much more abundant clone one base away, this may be a read error. This sequence joins TRBV7-2 and TRBJ2-2; D may be TRBD2 (5 bases). Germline V gene lookup returns CDR1 SGHTA and CDR2 FQGNSA. Trimming left V 0 bases short and J 3 bases short, with 8 bases between. This CDR3 is 15 amino acids long. CDR3 sequence (DNA): TGTGCCAGCAGCTTAGCGTCAGCGGACACCGGGGAGCTGTTTTTT. Amino acids: CASSLASADTGELFF.

The chain combines TRBV7-2 with TRBJ2-1; 10 bases are shared with TRBD2. This CDR3 region has 16 residues. The V gene end was trimmed by 5 bases and the J gene end by 6 bases; junction bases not matched to a gene: 10. Germline loops: CDR1 SGHTA, CDR2 FQGNSA. For the CDR3, the DNA is TGTGCCAGCAGCCAAGGGGCTAGCGGGAGTCGCAATGAGCAGTTCTTC. As protein: CASSQGASGSRNEQFF.

The chain recombines TRBV10-2 with TRBJ2-7; no definite D call. V lost 3 bases and J 1 base, leaving 13 bases between the germline ends. The length of the CDR3 is 15 residues. Germline V gene data show CDR1 as WSHSY and CDR2 as SAAADI. The CDR3 DNA sequence: TGCGCCAGCAGTGAACAGACGCTAAGGTCCTACGAGCAGTACTTC. Translation gives CASSEQTLRSYEQYF.

Turning to this clone: Other DNA sequences in this specimen translate into the identical CDR3. This rearrangement joins TRBV25-1 to TRBJ1-1, with D perhaps TRBD1 (5 bases). This CDR3 contains 11 residues. Trimming stripped 6 bases from V and 5 bases from J, with 7 bases between. Germline CDR1 reads MGHDK; CDR2 reads SYGVNS. This CDR3 reads CASRGGTEAFF. CDR3 DNA: TGTGCCAGCAGGGGGGGTACTGAAGCTTTCTTT.

This clone was detected a few times. The J gene is TRBJ1-4, the V gene TRBV7-2, with D tentatively TRBD1 (5 bases). CDR1 is SGHTA and CDR2 is FQGNSA in the germline V gene. V was shortened by 0 bases and J by 7 bases, with 15 bases between the two germline ends. This CDR3 spans 16 amino acids. CDR3 in amino acids: CASSLAVAGNSEKLFF. In DNA form, the CDR3 reads TGTGCCAGCAGCTTAGCGGTGGCAGGGAACAGTGAAAAACTGTTTTTT.

In this sample, this clone turned up a few times. CDR3 amino acids: CASSTTPPEQYF. The CDR3 coding sequence is TGTGCCAGCAGCACCACGCCCCCCGAGCAGTACTTC. The chain is built from TRBV28 and TRBJ2-7; D is undetermined. The germline V gene has CDR1 MDHEN and CDR2 SYDVKM. Trimming pared 6 bases from V and 6 bases from J, leaving 12 bases between. The CDR3 has 12 amino acids.

As to this clone: At the DNA level, this CDR3 is encoded by other sequences in the same sample as well. The gene calls are TRBV6-5 and TRBJ2-7; 11 nucleotides align to TRBD1. Trimming removed 6 bases from V and 2 bases from J; junction bases left unmatched: 0. This CDR3 has 13 amino acids. CDR1 is MNHEY and CDR2 is SVGAGI in the germline V gene. DNA for the CDR3: TGTGCCAGCAGGGGACAGGGGGCCTACGAGCAGTACTTC. Protein: CASRGQGAYEQYF.

The CDR3 DNA is TGTGCCAGCAGTCTTTATAGGGCGGGGCTGAACGAGCAGTACTTC. It codes for CASSLYRAGLNEQYF. The chain couples TRBV27 to TRBJ2-7; TRBD2 might be the D (6 bases). The CDR3 extends over 15 amino acids. V lost 5 bases and J lost 5, with 19 bases in between. Germline CDR1 MNHEY, CDR2 SMNVEV (reference sequence).

The chain joins TRBV6-1 to TRBJ2-5, with 10 bases identical to TRBD2. The length of the CDR3 is 16 residues. CDR1 and CDR2 from the germline V gene are MNHNS and SASEGT. Trimming removed 1 base from V and 2 bases from J; junction bases left unmatched: 4. CDR3 protein: CASSEGLAGSQETQYF. CDR3 DNA: TGTGCCAGCAGTGAAGGACTAGCGGGTAGTCAAGAGACCCAGTACTTC.

This clone showed up just a few times. The genes are TRBV5-4 and TRBJ2-5; either TRBD1 or TRBD2 may fit D (6 bases each). The end of the DNA is better explained by TRBJ2-7, so the J call may be wrong. CDR1 is SGHNT, CDR2 YYREEE, per germline (reference sequence). The length of the CDR3 is 16 residues. CDR3 in DNA: TGTGCCAGCAGCTCAAGACGACGGGGGCGCCAATACGAGCAGTACTTC. Encoded protein: CASSSRRRGRQYEQYF.